This entry lists 2 T cell receptor beta chains sequenced from one sample in a study of Graves' ophthalmopathy and Graves' hyperthyroidism. The authors amplified TCR beta CDR3 regions from RNA transcripts. A first-round RT-PCR used HTBI primers, followed by a second-round multiplex PCR. TCRdb fed the multiplex PCR reads into MiXCR, producing one record per CDR3 protein. Among approximately 410,000 distinct CDR3 sequences listed, 15% were seen once. Sequenced sample: peripheral blood. The receptors here all came from a woman aged 18 to 35 with stable Graves' hyperthyroidism.

This clonotype appeared many times. CDR3 loop: CASSEAVGLPNTEAFF. The CDR3 nucleotides are TGTGCCAGCAGTGAAGCCGTAGGACTCCCGAACACTGAAGCTTTCTTT. The chain links TRBV6-1 to TRBJ1-1; D remains ambiguous. The CDR3 runs 16 residues. Trimming cost V 0 bases and J 1 base, with 12 bases left between them. The germline V gene has CDR1 MNHNS and CDR2 SASEGT.

This clonotype was recorded many times. J is TRBJ1-6 and V is TRBV19, with 8 bases that match TRBD1. Germline trimming cut 4 bases from V and 6 bases from J; bases unmatched to any gene: 11. The CDR3 consists of 17 residues. Germline CDR1 reads LNHDA; CDR2 reads SQIVND (reference sequence). The CDR3 region is CASSNRDRTSINSPLHF. For the CDR3, the DNA is TGTGCCAGTAGTAACCGGGACAGGACTTCAATTAATTCACCCCTCCACTTT.